This passage covers 5 T cell receptor beta chains from one sample sequenced in a study of T cell repertoires in ileal Crohn's disease. Clones were sequenced by immunoSEQ multiplex PCR, and TCRdb holds only the in-frame ones, with some missing. There are 6,000 to 7,500 clones in the sample; roughly 79% occur only once, and 4.5% to 5% lies in the top ten. Sequenced: ileal tissue. These receptors all come from an adult with Crohn's disease.

This clone was detected once. In DNA, the CDR3 is TGTGCCAGCAGTTCCCGGAGCGAGGGCTACACCTTC. The encoded protein is CASSSRSEGYTF. The chain is built from TRBV6-6 and TRBJ1-2; D is unresolved. CDR3 length: 12 residues. Trimming removed 4 bases at V and 8 bases at J, with 11 bases between. The germline V gene encodes CDR1 MNHNY and CDR2 SVGAGI (reference sequence).

V gene TRBV19 combines with J gene TRBJ1-1, with a tentative D call TRBD1 (6 bases). V lost 6 bases, J lost 5 bases, and 16 bases lay in between. The germline gives CDR1 LNHDA, CDR2 SQIVND (reference sequence). The CDR3 runs 14 residues. In DNA, the CDR3 is TGTGCCAGTAGCCCCGGGGGGGGCCGGACTGAAGCTTTCTTT. Its translation: CASSPGGGRTEAFF.

The V gene is TRBV15, the J gene TRBJ2-7, with 7 nucleotides matching TRBD1. V shed 0 bases, J shed 3 bases, and the junction held 8 bases outside the gene matches. The CDR3 has 16 amino acids. CDR1 is LNHNV, CDR2 YYDKDF, per germline (reference sequence). The CDR3 coding sequence is TGTGCCACCAGCAGAGATCAGGGGACAGCCAACTACGAGCAGTACTTC. The encoded protein is CATSRDQGTANYEQYF.

The chain uses TRBV5-1 and TRBJ1-3, with D maybe TRBD1 (5 bases). The V end was cut by 5 bases, the J end by 2 bases, with 8 bases between. Looked up from germline, CDR1 is SGHRS and CDR2 is YFSETQ. This CDR3 has 13 residues. The CDR3 nucleotides read TGCGCCAGCAGTACAGGAGCTGGAAACACCATATATTTT. It encodes CASSTGAGNTIYF. Full variable domain (rest looked up from reference TRBV5-1 and TRBJ1-3): KAGVTQTPRYLIKTRGQQVTLSCSPISGHRSVSWYQQTPGQGLQFLFEYFSETQRNKGNFPGRFSGRQFSNSRSEMNVSTLELGDSALYLCASSTGAGNTIYFGEGSWLTVV.

The chain joins TRBV27 to TRBJ2-3; 11 bases line up with TRBD2. CDR1 is MNHEY, CDR2 SMNVEV, per germline (reference sequence). Unmatched junction bases numbered 7, after V lost 0 bases and J lost 5 bases. This CDR3 region has 17 residues. The CDR3 here is CASSLSKLAGARDTQYF. As DNA, the CDR3 is TGTGCCAGCAGTTTATCCAAACTAGCGGGAGCACGAGATACGCAGTATTTT.